Listed below are T cell receptor beta chains from one sample, sequenced in a study of T-cell reconstitution after alpha-beta-depleted transplantation in children. TCRdb independently ran MiXCR on the PCR reads; one entry per CDR3 protein. The repertoire has around 270,000 distinct CDR3 sequences, about 9.4% of them found once; the top ten carry less than 9%. The starting material was PBMCs, obtained before TCRalphabeta/CD19-depleted stem cell transplant. These receptors were obtained from a boy younger than two with acute myeloid leukemia, due to receive a stem cell transplant. Each CDR3 is given with its conserved first and last residue. Fields, in order: J gene, V gene, D gene, clone size, CDR3 protein, CDR3 DNA. A D gene is named only where the DNA matches it firmly. Part of the rows lack a size; the others show once, few, many or a class for expanded clones.

TRBJ1-2,TRBV12-3/TRBV12-4,TRBD1,many,CASSLAGGHGYTF,TGTGCCAGCAGTTTAGCAGGGGGCCATGGCTACACCTTC
TRBJ2-7,TRBV6-5,-,-,CASSYSNSPPEQYF,TGTGCCAGCAGTTACTCTAACAGCCCCCCGGAGCAGTACTTC
TRBJ2-1,TRBV5-1,TRBD1,few,CASSLATGVNEQFF,TGCGCCAGCAGCTTGGCCACAGGGGTGAATGAGCAGTTCTTC
TRBJ2-2,TRBV5-6,-,many,CASSPTGYTGELFF,TGTGCCAGCAGCCCTACAGGATACACCGGGGAGCTGTTTTTT
TRBJ2-7,TRBV7-2,-,many,CASSLVSGVGSYEQYF,TGTGCCAGCAGCTTAGTATCAGGAGTAGGCTCCTACGAGCAGTACTTC
TRBJ2-7,TRBV20-1,-,-,CSSGPPHEQYF,TGCAGTTCCGGTCCCCCCCACGAGCAGTACTTC
TRBJ2-7,TRBV20-1,-,many,CSARGVGPFEQYF,TGCAGTGCTAGGGGGGTGGGGCCCTTCGAGCAGTACTTC
TRBJ2-5,TRBV7-2,TRBD2,few,CASSLASLAGGETQYF,TGTGCCAGCAGCTTAGCGTCGCTAGCGGGAGGAGAGACCCAGTACTTC
TRBJ2-6,TRBV27,-,few,CASSQGNPSGANVLTF,TGTGCCAGCAGTCAGGGGAACCCCTCTGGGGCCAACGTCCTGACTTTC
TRBJ2-7,TRBV5-5,-,many,CASSLGAQGSYEQYF,TGTGCCAGCAGCTTGGGCGCCCAGGGGTCCTACGAGCAGTACTTC
TRBJ1-1,TRBV5-1,-,many,CASSLLSQVNTEAFF,TGCGCCAGCAGCTTGCTTAGCCAGGTGAACACTGAAGCTTTCTTT
TRBJ2-1,TRBV29-1,TRBD1,few,CGGTGWSYNEQFF,TGCGGGGGGACAGGTTGGTCCTACAATGAGCAGTTCTTC
TRBJ1-3,TRBV28,-,few,CASSLTPLGNTIYF,TGTGCCAGCAGTTTAACTCCACTGGGAAACACCATATATTTT
TRBJ2-5,TRBV28,TRBD1,many,CAAMRHPRTGGRETQYF,TGTGCAGCGATGAGGCACCCGAGGACAGGGGGGCGAGAGACCCAGTACTTC
TRBJ1-1,TRBV5-5,TRBD1,many,CASSLPGQGADTEAFF,TGTGCCAGCAGCTTGCCGGGACAGGGGGCTGACACTGAAGCTTTCTTT
TRBJ1-1,TRBV6-5,-,few,CASSFGTPPLNTEAFF,TGTGCCAGCAGTTTCGGGACACCGCCCCTTAACACTGAAGCTTTCTTT
TRBJ2-3,TRBV27,TRBD2,many,CASSFTPLAGGRTDTQYF,TGTGCCAGCAGTTTCACACCTCTAGCGGGAGGGCGCACAGATACGCAGTATTTT
TRBJ1-2,TRBV29-1,-,many,CSVPTDLNYGYTF,TGCAGCGTGCCGACAGATCTTAACTATGGCTACACCTTC
TRBJ2-7,TRBV3-1,-,-,CASTEGAEQYF,TGTGCCAGCACGGAAGGGGCTGAGCAGTACTTC
TRBJ2-7,TRBV4-2,-,-,CASSPWPGTEYF,TGTGCCAGCAGCCCCTGGCCCGGGACGGAGTACTTC